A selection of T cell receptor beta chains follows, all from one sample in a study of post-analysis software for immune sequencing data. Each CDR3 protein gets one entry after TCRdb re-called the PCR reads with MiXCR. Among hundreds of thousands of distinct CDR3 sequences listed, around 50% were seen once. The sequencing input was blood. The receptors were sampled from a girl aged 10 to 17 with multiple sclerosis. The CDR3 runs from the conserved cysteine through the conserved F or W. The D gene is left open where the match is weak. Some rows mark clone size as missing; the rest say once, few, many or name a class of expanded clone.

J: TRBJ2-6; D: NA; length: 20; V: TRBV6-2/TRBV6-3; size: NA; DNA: TGTGCCAGCAGCTATGCGACGGGCAGGTCCCCCGGGTCTGGGGCCAACGTCCTGACTTTC; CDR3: CASSYATGRSPGSGANVLTF
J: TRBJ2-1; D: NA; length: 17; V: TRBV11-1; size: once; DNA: TGTGCCAGCAGCTTAGTTAGTGGGCAGGGGATCTACAATGAGCAGTTCTTC; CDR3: CASSLVSGQGIYNEQFF
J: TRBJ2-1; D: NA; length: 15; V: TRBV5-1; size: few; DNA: TGCGCCAGCAGCAGTACTCACCCAGGGGGGGATGAGCAGTTCTTC; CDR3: CASSSTHPGGDEQFF
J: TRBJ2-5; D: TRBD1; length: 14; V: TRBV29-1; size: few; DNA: TGCAGCGTTGAAGGACGGGACAGCCAAGAGACCCAGTACTTC; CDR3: CSVEGRDSQETQYF
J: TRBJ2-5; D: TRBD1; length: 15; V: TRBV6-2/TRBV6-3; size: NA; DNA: TGTGCCAGCAGAGGACAGGGGCGATACCAAGAGACCCAGTACTTC; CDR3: CASRGQGRYQETQYF
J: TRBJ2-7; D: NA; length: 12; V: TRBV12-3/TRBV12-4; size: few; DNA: TGTGCCAGCAGTACGGACCTCTACGAGCAGTACTTC; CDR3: CASSTDLYEQYF
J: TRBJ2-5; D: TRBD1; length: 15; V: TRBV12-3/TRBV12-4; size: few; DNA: TGTGCCAGCAGTTTCGGGACAGGGGCTCCCGAGACCCAGTACTTC; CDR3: CASSFGTGAPETQYF
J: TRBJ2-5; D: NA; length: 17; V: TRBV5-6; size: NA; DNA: TGTGCCAGCAGCTTGGCGTTCGTCGGCAGGGGCCAAGAGACCCAGTACTTC; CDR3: CASSLAFVGRGQETQYF
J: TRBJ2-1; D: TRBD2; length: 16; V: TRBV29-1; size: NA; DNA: TGCAGCGTCCGCATGGGGACTAGCGGGATACAGCATGAGCAGTTCTTC; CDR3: CSVRMGTSGIQHEQFF
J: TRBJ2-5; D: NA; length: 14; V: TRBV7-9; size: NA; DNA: TGTGCCAGCAGCTCGGGACGGCCAGAAGGGACCCAGTACTTC; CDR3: CASSSGRPEGTQYF
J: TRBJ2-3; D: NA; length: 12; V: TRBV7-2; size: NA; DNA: TGTGCCAGCAGCTTCTCGGCAGATACGCAGTATTTT; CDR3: CASSFSADTQYF
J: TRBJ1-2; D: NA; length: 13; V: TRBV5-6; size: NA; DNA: TGTGCCAGCGCAGTAAGGGGAGAGCGTGGCTACACCTTC; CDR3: CASAVRGERGYTF
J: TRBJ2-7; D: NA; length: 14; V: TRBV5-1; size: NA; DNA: TGCGCCAGCAGCTTGCTAGGGGAATCGGGCGAGCAGTACTTC; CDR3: CASSLLGESGEQYF
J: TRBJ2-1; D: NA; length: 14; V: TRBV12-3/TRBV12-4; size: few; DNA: TGTGCCAGCAGTTCATCCAGCTCCTACAATGAGCAGTTCTTC; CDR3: CASSSSSSYNEQFF
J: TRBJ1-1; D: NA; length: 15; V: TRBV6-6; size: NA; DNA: TGTGCCAGCAGTTACCTGTCTGGCGGGGGTCCTGAAGCTTTCTTT; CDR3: CASSYLSGGGPEAFF
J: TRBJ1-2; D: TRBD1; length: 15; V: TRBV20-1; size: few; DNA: TGCAGTGCTGACAGGGGGACAGGGGGCGGGAGTGGCTACACCTTC; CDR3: CSADRGTGGGSGYTF
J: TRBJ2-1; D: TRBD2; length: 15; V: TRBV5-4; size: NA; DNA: TGTGCCAGCAGCACTGGGACTAGCGGGAGAGGTGAGCAGTTCTTC; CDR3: CASSTGTSGRGEQFF
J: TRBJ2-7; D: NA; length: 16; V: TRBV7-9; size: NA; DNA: TGTGCCAGCAGCTCCTGGACAGCGGACTTGACCTACGAGCAGTACTTC; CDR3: CASSSWTADLTYEQYF
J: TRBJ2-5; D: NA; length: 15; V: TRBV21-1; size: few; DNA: TGTGCCAGCAGCCCGTCCGGGACTGTAAAAGAGACCCAGTACTTC; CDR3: CASSPSGTVKETQYF
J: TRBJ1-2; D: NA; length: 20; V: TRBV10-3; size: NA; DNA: TGTGCCATCAGTGAGTCGCCCAGACAGGCCCGAGGCCGGATTCACTATGGCTACACCTTC; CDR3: CAISESPRQARGRIHYGYTF